Presented here are 7 T cell receptor beta chains from one specimen sequenced in a study of human T cells and chemical hapten exposure (TCRdb year 2021). Libraries were built with RACE. TCRdb records NextSeq 500 as the sequencer. TCRdb's own reprocessing of the public reads used fastp at Q25 and MiXCR and kept productive beta chains. Each entry is one CDR3 protein sequence, shown with its most common DNA and genes. The sample contains fewer than 130,000 distinct CDR3 sequences, 11% of them found a single time. Together, the top ten hold around 3.4% of the sample. The intended sense of this specimen's time point label: patch test 1, 2 weeks after DPC sensitization. In the paper's terms, the treatment or condition label means: therapeutic diphenylcyclopropenone sensitization with weekly scalp DPC. The sample here was whole blood, taken in connection with sensitization to the hapten diphenylcyclopropenone (DPC). These receptors originate from a woman aged 40 to 50 with alopecia areata. Some clones in this sample may be carry-over from other donors' samples.

With regard to this clonotype: A clone one base away is much larger, so this may be a read error. J is TRBJ1-1 and V is TRBV7-8; D is undetermined. Trimming took 4 bases from V and 5 from J, leaving 11 bases between them. Per germline, CDR1 SGHVS and CDR2 FQNEAQ. The CDR3 runs to 13 residues. Here the CDR3 reads CASSSALGTEAFF. In nucleotides, the CDR3 is TGTGCCAGCAGCTCCGCTCTGGGGACTGAAGCTTTCTTT.

This clonotype was counted a few times. V is TRBV12-3 or TRBV12-4 and J is TRBJ2-5, with 10 bases lining up with TRBD1. The CDR3 is made up of 13 amino acids. After removal of 5 bases from V and 11 bases from J, the junction contained 8 bases not matched to a gene. CDR3 nucleotide sequence: TGTGCCAGCAGTGCCCGGGACAGGGGAAGTCAGTACTTC. This sequence encodes CASSARDRGSQYF.

The sample holds a few counts of this clonotype. The chain employs TRBV3-1 and TRBJ1-2, with D maybe TRBD1 (6 bases). Germline CDR1 is LGHDT and CDR2 is YNNKEL (reference sequence). The ends were cut back, 1 base at V and 8 bases at J, with 11 bases in the middle. The CDR3 has 13 amino acids. The chain's CDR3 is CASSQVSGVGYTF. The CDR3 DNA sequence: TGTGCCAGCAGCCAAGTTTCAGGGGTCGGCTACACCTTC.

The V call is TRBV27, the J call TRBJ1-2; D not resolved. V gave up 1 base and J gave up 8 bases, with 20 bases separating them. The CDR3 extends over 16 amino acids. Germline loops: CDR1 MNHEY, CDR2 SMNVEV (reference sequence). In DNA, the CDR3 is TGTGCCAGCAGTTTATATCCCATCTTGGGAACTGGGGGCTACACCTTC. Protein product: CASSLYPILGTGGYTF.

This sequence joins TRBV5-4 and TRBJ2-7, with 7 positions matching TRBD1. This CDR3 contains 15 residues. Germline trimming cut 4 bases from V and 3 bases from J; bases unmatched to any gene: 10. Germline values: CDR1 SGHNT, CDR2 YYREEE (reference sequence). The CDR3 region has the DNA TGTGCCAGCAGCAATAGGACAGGAGTAAGCTACGAGCAGTACTTC. Its protein product is CASSNRTGVSYEQYF.

V usage is TRBV2 and J usage is TRBJ1-1; tentatively, D is TRBD1 (6 bases). Germline lookup yields CDR1 SNHLY and CDR2 FYNNEI. The CDR3 has 12 residues. V gave up 7 bases and J gave up 1 base, with 7 bases separating them. This CDR3 is CASTGQNTEAFF. The CDR3 nucleotides are TGTGCCAGCACGGGACAGAACACTGAAGCTTTCTTT. The whole variable domain, filled in from reference TRBV2 and TRBJ1-1, reads EPEVTQTPSHQVTQMGQEVILRCVPISNHLYFYWYRQILGQKVEFLVSFYNNEISEKSEIFDDQFSVERPDGSNFTLKIRSTKLEDSAMYFCASTGQNTEAFFGQGTRLTVV.

The sample holds many counts of this clonotype. CDR3 in amino acids: CASSLSGGNTEAFF. For the CDR3, the DNA is TGTGCCAGCAGCCTCAGTGGGGGGAACACTGAAGCTTTCTTT. The J gene is TRBJ1-1, the V gene TRBV4-2, with a tentative D call TRBD1 (5 bases). Trimming took off 4 bases at V and 1 base at J, with 10 bases between the two ends. Germline lookup yields CDR1 LGHNA and CDR2 YNFKEQ. The CDR3 loop spans 14 amino acids.